This T cell receptor beta chain was captured in a study of blood T cell repertoires in COVID-19. The CDR3 has 14 amino acids. Germline V gene lookup returns CDR1 LNHDA and CDR2 SQIVND (reference sequence). Trimming took off 0 bases at V and 7 bases at J, with 12 bases between the two ends. Libraries were prepared by immunoSEQ multiplex PCR; TCRdb keeps only in-frame clonotypes and omits some of them. The profile shows 310,000 or so clones, roughly 86% of them singletons. The receptor was derived from an older man with acute or convalescent COVID-19. V usage is TRBV19 and J usage is TRBJ1-2; a weak D match, TRBD1 (5 bases). Sequencing input: peripheral blood. CDR3 sequence reads: CASSIEGGTAGYTF. The DNA for the CDR3 is TGTGCCAGTAGTATAGAGGGGGGGACGGCTGGCTACACCTTC.